This is a list of T cell receptor beta chains from one sample in a study of T-cell memory formation after mild COVID-19. MiXCR, run by TCRdb on the 5' RACE reads, gives a single entry per CDR3 protein. Of approximately 410,000 distinct CDR3 sequences in the sample, around a quarter were seen once. The sequenced sample consisted of PBMCs or a T cell subset sorted from them (not recorded which). These receptors were taken from an adult woman who had mild COVID-19 (a few samples of this study predate the infection). Cell type and time point are not known. CDR3s include the opening cysteine and the closing phenylalanine or tryptophan.

TRBV20-1	16	TRBJ2-7	CSAQGLAGTSSYEQYF
TRBV2	13	TRBJ1-1	CASRYSMNTEAFF
TRBV11-2	13	TRBJ1-2	CASSPLTGEGYTF
TRBV11-1	12	TRBJ2-7	CASSFTSNEQYF
TRBV6-5	16	TRBJ2-2	CASSYIVGAHTGELFF
TRBV6-2/TRBV6-3	13	TRBJ2-7	CASSYSATPQQYF
TRBV5-1	14	TRBJ2-5	CASSFGSGEETQYF
TRBV2	15	TRBJ2-4	CASSAMSDSKNIQYF
TRBV18	16	TRBJ2-1	CASSPPTVSSYNEQFF
TRBV7-9	17	TRBJ2-1	CASSLVPGVRPYNEQFF
TRBV5-6	13	TRBJ2-7	CASRRTGTYEQYF
TRBV6-5	13	TRBJ2-3	CASSYRVADTQYF
TRBV5-6	14	TRBJ1-2	CASSLTGALDGYTF
TRBV29-1	12	TRBJ2-5	CSVGLSQVTQYF
TRBV6-2/TRBV6-3	16	TRBJ2-6	CASDRPWQSGANVLTF
TRBV7-2	15	TRBJ2-3	CASSPSGLSTDTQYF
TRBV12-3/TRBV12-4	14	TRBJ2-1	CASSPTSLLNEQFF
TRBV20-1	9	TRBJ2-3	CSLGDTQYF
TRBV10-3	16	TRBJ2-4	CAISDFQGSAKNIQYF
TRBV20-1	16	TRBJ2-1	CSAPVSRPSSYNEQFF
TRBV7-2	8	TRBJ1-1	CASSASVF